The entry below gives a single T cell receptor (beta chain) sequence along with its context. Antigen unknown. Each CDR3 protein gets one entry after TCRdb re-called the 5' RACE reads with MiXCR. This table has about 53,000 distinct CDR3 sequences, roughly 12% appearing once. This sample is part of a study of early T cells in non-severe SARS-CoV-2 infection. Across the study: Investigators sequenced bulk RNA drawn from unsorted whole blood, and chains remained unpaired.

Germline V CDR1 and CDR2: DFQATT, SNEGSKA (reference sequence). This CDR3 region has 11 residues. Study outcomes and limitations: VDJdb-based annotation leaned toward anti-spike CD8 responses and missed private and CD4 specificities.

This clonotype was obtained from an adult who was a healthcare worker with PCR-confirmed SARS-CoV-2 infection or an uninfected control (not recorded which). This rearrangement joins TRBV20-1 to TRBJ2-7; TRBD1 aligns across 8 bases. The sequencing here drew on whole blood, taken at baseline. CDR3 nucleotides: TGCGCCGGACAGGGAAACTACGAGCAGTACTTC. Its translation: CAGQGNYEQYF.